A single T cell receptor (beta chain) is shown here with its context. Its specificity is not known. Each sample had at least 7 million PBMCs isolated. The record originates from a study of blood T cells in healthy people across ages. It was with a sample-barcoded 5' primer and a J-beta primer mix that a second PCR of roughly 7 to 12 cycles was run. From the 5' RACE reads, TCRdb called clonotypes with MiXCR, one entry per CDR3 protein. The top ten hold about 15% of the sample, which has 630,000 or so distinct CDR3 sequences, roughly 30% seen once. Notes on the study in general: It was not possible, with unsorted PBMCs, to conclusively compare naive and antigen-experienced cells. Among long-lived donors, naive CD4+ cells were more numerous and diversity higher than in aged donors.

The sequence derives from a woman older than 75 in good health. Sequencing was performed on blood.

This CDR3 is CASSFQETRGGETQYF. The CDR3 DNA sequence: TGTGCCAGCAGTTTCCAGGAGACCCGCGGGGGAGAGACCCAGTACTTC. The chain has TRBV28 and TRBJ2-5, with TRBD2 identical over 7 bases. Germline V CDR1 and CDR2: MDHEN, SYDVKM. This CDR3 region has 16 residues. Trimming removed 3 bases from V and 4 bases from J; junction bases left unmatched: 11.